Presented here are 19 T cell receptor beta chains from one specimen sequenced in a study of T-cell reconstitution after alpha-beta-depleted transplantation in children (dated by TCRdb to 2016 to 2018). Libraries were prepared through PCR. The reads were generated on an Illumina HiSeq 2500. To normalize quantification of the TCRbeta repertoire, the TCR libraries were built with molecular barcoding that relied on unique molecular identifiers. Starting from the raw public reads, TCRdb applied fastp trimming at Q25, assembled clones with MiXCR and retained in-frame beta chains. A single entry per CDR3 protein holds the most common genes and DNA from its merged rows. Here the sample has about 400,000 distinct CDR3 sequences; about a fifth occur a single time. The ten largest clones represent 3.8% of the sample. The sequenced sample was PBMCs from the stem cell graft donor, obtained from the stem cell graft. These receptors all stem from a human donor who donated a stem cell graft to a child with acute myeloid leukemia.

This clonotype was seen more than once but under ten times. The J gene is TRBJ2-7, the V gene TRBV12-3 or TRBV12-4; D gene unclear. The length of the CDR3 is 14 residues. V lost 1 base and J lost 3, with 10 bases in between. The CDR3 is CASSLDAEIYEQYF. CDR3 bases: TGTGCCAGCAGTTTAGATGCAGAGATCTACGAGCAGTACTTC.

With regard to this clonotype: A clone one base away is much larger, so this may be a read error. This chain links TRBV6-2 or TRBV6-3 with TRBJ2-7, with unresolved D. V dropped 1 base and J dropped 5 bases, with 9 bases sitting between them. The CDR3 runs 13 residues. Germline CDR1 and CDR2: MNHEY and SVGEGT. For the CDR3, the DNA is TGTGCCAGCAGTTACTACCCTTTCCACGAGCAGTACTTC. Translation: CASSYYPFHEQYF.

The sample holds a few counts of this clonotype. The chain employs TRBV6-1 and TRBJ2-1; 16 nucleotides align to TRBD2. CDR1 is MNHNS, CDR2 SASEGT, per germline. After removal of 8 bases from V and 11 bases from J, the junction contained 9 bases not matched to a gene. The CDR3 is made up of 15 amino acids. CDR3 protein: CASAPGTSGRAQQFF. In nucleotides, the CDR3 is TGTGCCAGCGCACCCGGGACTAGCGGGAGGGCTCAGCAGTTCTTC.

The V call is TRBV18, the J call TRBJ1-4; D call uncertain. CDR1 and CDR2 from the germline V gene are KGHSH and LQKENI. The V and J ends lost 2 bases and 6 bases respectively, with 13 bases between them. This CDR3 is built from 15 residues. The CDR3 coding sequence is TGTGCCAGCTCACCAAGAACCCCTTCCGATGAAAAACTGTTTTTT. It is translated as CASSPRTPSDEKLFF.

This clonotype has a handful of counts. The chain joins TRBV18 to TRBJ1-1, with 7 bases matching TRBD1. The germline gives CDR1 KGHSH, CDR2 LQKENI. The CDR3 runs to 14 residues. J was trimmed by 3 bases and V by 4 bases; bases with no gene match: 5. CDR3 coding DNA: TGTGCCAGCTCACAGGACAGGACCTACACTGAAGCTTTCTTT. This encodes CASSQDRTYTEAFF.

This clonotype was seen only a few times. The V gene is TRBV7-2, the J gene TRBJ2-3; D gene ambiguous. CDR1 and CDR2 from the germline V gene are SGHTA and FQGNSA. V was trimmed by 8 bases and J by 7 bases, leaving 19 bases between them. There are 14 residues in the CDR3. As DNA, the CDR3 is TGTGCCAGCCAGAGCCAAGGCTTCACGAATACGCAGTATTTT. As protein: CASQSQGFTNTQYF.

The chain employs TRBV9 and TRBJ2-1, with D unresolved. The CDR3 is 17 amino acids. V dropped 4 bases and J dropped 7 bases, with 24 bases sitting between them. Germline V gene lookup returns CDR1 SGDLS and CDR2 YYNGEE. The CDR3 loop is CASSPAIAGEWSNEQFF. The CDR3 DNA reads TGTGCCAGCAGCCCCGCAATAGCTGGAGAGTGGTCGAATGAGCAGTTCTTC.

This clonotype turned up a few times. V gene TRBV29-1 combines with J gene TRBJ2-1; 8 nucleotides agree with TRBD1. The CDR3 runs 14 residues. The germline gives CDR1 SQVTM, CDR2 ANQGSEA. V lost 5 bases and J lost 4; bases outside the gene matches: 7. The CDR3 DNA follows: TGCAGCGTTTTAAGTCGGACAGGGTACAATGAGCAGTTCTTC. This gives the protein CSVLSRTGYNEQFF.

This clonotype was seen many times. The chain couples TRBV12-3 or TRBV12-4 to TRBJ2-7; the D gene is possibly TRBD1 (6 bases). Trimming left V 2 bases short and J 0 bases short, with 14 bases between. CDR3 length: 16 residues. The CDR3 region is CASSLSSDRYSYEQYF. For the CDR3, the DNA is TGTGCCAGCAGTTTAAGCTCGGACAGATACTCCTACGAGCAGTACTTC.

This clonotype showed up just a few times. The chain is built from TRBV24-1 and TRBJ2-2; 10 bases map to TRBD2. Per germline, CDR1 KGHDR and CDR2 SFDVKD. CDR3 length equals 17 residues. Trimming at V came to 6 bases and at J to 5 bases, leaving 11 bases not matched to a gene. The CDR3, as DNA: TGTGCCACCAGTAGTCGAGCGGGAGGGCCGTGGACCGGGGAGCTGTTTTTT. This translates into CATSSRAGGPWTGELFF.

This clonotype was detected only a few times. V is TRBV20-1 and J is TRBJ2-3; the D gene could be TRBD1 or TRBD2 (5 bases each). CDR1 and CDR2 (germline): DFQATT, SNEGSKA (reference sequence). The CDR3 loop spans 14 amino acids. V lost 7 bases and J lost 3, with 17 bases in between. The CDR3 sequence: CSGGRPAMTDTQYF. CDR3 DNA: TGCAGTGGGGGGAGACCAGCGATGACAGATACGCAGTATTTT.

The CDR3 DNA is TGTGCCAGCTCATCCTTCCAGGGGGCGCAGGCCAAAAACATTCAGTACTTC. Its protein product is CASSSFQGAQAKNIQYF. This chain joins TRBV18 and TRBJ2-4, with 8 bases lining up with TRBD1. The CDR3 is 17 amino acids. CDR1 and CDR2 (germline): KGHSH, LQKENI. With 5 bases clipped from V and 1 base from J, the junction kept 10 bases outside the gene matches.

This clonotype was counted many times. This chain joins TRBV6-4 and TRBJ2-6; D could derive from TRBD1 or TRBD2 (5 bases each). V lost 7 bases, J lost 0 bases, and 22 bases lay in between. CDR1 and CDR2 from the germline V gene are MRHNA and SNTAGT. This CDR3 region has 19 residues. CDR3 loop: CASTGEGTGAISGANVLTF. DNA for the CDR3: TGTGCCAGCACCGGAGAGGGCACCGGGGCCATCTCTGGGGCCAACGTCCTGACTTTC.

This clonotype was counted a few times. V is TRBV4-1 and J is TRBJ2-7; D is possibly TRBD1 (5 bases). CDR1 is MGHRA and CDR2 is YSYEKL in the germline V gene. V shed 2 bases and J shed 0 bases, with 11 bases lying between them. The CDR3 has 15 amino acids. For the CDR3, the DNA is TGCGCCAGCAGCCAATACCAGGGAACCTCCTACGAGCAGTACTTC. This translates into CASSQYQGTSYEQYF.

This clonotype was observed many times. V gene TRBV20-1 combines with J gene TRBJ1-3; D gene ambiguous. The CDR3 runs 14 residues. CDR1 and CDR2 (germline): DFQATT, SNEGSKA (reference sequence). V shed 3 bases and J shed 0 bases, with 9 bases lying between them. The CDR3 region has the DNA TGCAGTGCTAGCGCGGTATCCTCTGGAAACACCATATATTTT. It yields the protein CSASAVSSGNTIYF.

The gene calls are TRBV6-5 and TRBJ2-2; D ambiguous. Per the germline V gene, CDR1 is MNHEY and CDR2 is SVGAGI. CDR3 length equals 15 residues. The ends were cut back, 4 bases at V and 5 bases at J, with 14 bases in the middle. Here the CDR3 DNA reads TGTGCCAGCAGTTGGTCAGAGCTGGGAACCGGGGAGCTGTTTTTT. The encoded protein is CASSWSELGTGELFF.

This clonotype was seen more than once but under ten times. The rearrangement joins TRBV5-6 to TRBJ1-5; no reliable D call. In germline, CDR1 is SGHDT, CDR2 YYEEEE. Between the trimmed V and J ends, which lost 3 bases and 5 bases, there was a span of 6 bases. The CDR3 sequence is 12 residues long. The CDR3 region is CASSSLYQPQHF. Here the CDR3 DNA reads TGTGCCAGCAGCTCCTTATATCAGCCCCAGCATTTT.

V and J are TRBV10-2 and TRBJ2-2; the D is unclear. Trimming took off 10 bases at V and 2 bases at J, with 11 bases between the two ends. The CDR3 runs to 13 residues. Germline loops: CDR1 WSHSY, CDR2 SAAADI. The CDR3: CATGSGNTGELFF. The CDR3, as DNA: TGCGCCACCGGGTCCGGAAACACCGGGGAGCTGTTTTTT.

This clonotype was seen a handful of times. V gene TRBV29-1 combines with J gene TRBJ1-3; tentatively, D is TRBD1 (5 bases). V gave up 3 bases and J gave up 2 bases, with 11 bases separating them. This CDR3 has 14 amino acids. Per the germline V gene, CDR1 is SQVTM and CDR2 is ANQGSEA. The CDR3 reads CSVEEGYPGNTIYF. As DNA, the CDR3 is TGCAGCGTTGAGGAGGGGTACCCTGGAAACACCATATATTTT.